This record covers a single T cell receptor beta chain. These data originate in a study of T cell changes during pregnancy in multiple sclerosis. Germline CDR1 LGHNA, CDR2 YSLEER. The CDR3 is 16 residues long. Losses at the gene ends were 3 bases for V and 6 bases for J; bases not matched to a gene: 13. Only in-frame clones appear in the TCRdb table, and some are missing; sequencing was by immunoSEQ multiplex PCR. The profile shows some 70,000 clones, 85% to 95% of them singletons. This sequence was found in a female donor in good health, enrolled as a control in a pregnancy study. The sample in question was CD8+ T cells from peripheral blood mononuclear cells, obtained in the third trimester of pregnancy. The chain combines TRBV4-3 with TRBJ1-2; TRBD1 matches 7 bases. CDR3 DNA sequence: TGCGCCAGCAGCCAGGGCACAGGGGTCGCTTCCGATGGCTACACCTTC. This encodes CASSQGTGVASDGYTF.